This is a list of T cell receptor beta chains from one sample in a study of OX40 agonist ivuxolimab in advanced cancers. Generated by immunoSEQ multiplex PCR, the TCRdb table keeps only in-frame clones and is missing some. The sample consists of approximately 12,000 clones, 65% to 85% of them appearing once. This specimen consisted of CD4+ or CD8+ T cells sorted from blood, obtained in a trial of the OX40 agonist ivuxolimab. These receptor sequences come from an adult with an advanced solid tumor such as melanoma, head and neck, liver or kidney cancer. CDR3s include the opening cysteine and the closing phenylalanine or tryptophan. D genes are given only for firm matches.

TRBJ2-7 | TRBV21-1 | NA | CASSKVGRSVKPYEQYF
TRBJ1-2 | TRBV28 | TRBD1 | CAGGDRGHSGYTF
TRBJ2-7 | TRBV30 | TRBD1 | CASTGQGLYEQYF
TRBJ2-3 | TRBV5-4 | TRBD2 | CASSGGLAGGPRDTQYF
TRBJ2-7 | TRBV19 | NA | CASSINPYEQYF
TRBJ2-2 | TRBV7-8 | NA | CASSQRGRNTGELFF
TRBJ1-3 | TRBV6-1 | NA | CASSEREYTIYF
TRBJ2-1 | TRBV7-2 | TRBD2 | CASSLLAGGPGEQFF
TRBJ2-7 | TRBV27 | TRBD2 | CASSYMFPTTSHTPYEQYF
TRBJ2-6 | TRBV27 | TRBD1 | CASSLATGVPSGANVLTF
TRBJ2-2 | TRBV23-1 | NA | CASSQLGTSNTGELFF
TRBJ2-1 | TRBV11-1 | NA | CASSLSLAARANEQFF
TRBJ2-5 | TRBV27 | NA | CASSSGETQYF
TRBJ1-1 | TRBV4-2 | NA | CASRSRENTEAFF
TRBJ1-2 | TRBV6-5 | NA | CASRTENYGYTF
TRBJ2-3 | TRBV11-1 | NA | CASSSGGSDTQYF
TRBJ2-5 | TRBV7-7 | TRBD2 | CASGTSGAQETQYF
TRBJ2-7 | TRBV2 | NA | CASEPVYRYEQYF
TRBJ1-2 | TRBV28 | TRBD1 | CASGDRGHGGYTF
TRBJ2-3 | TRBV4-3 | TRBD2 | CASSYGLGPDTQYF
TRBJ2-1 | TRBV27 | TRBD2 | CASKRDQSSYNEQFF
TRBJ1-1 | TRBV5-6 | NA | CASSLPSAGEAEAFF
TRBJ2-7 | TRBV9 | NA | CASSPNWGYEQYF
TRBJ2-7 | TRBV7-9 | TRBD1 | CASSSGTGNYEQYF
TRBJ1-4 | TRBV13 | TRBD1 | CASSSTNRGLSEKLFF
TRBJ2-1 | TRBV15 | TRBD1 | CATSRDWRVEQGDNEQFF
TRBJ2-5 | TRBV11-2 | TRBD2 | CASSLLIAGVQETQYF
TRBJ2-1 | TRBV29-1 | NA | CSVAGSTLNEQFF
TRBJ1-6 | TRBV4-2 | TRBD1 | CASSQEGQGGNSPLHF
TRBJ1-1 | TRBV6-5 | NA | CASSLGPLMNTEAFF
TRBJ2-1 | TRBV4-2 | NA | CASSQDLIDEQFF
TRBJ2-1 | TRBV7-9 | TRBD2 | CASSPTSGGYNEQFF
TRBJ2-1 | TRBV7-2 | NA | CASSLYQTGAEQFF
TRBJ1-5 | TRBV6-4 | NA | CASSVANWPQHF
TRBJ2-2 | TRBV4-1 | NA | CASSLGHSNTGELFF
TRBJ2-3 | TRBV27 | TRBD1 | CASSLQGATDTQYF
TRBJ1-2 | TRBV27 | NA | CASSLGGATRGYTF
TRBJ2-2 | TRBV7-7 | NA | CASSLATPGELFF
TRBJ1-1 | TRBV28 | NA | CASILETGRTEAFF
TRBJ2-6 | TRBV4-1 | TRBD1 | CASSQGIGTGAFTSGANVLTF
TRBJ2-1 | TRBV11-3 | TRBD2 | CASSLTSGSLNEQFF
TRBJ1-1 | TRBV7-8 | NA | CASSLALSRWAFF
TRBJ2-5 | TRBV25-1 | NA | CASSPGQTQYF